The next 6 T cell receptor beta chains were all read from a single sample in a study of shared clonotypes between healthy human individuals. Data came from immunoSEQ multiplex PCR; TCRdb stores just in-frame clones and leaves some out. The repertoire holds roughly 770,000 clones, with about 97% as singletons. Naive CD8 populations comprised CD45RO-negative cells positively selected for CCR7, excluding terminally differentiated effector memory CD45RA+ cells. Sequenced sample: naive CD8+ T cells sorted from blood. The source is a man younger than 40 in good health.

This rearrangement joins TRBV28 to TRBJ1-5, with D perhaps matching TRBD1 (5 bases). Trimming pared 6 bases from V and 3 bases from J, leaving 18 bases between. Germline lookup yields CDR1 MDHEN and CDR2 SYDVKM. The CDR3 runs to 16 residues. This chain's CDR3 is CASSPDRGWDNQPQHF. CDR3 sequence (DNA): TGTGCCAGCAGCCCGGATCGGGGGTGGGACAATCAGCCCCAGCATTTT. Using reference TRBV28 and TRBJ1-5 for the parts outside the CDR3, the full variable domain is DVKVTQSSRYLVKRTGEKVFLECVQDMDHENMFWYRQDPGLGLRLIYFSYDVKMKEKGDIPEGYSVSREKKERFSLILESASTNQTSMYLCASSPDRGWDNQPQHFGDGTRLSIL.

In its sample, this clone was seen a few times. The chain couples TRBV5-4 to TRBJ2-2; 7 bases are shared with TRBD1. V was clipped by 8 bases and J by 5 bases; unmatched bases: 3. CDR3 length: 12 amino acids. Germline V gene sequence: CDR1 SGHNT, CDR2 YYREEE (reference sequence). The CDR3 here is CASLTGTGELFF. CDR3 nucleotide sequence: TGTGCCAGTCTGACAGGGACCGGGGAGCTGTTTTTT.

V usage is TRBV28 and J usage is TRBJ2-2; 11 bases line up with TRBD2. The CDR3 loop spans 15 amino acids. CDR1 MDHEN and CDR2 SYDVKM come from the germline V gene. J gave up 7 bases and V 6 bases, and 7 bases lay outside the gene matches. The CDR3 sequence: CASSRLAGWRGELFF. CDR3 DNA: TGTGCCAGCAGCCGACTAGCGGGGTGGCGCGGGGAGCTGTTTTTT.

This chain links TRBV14 with TRBJ2-7; D is perhaps TRBD1 (6 bases). The CDR3 covers 13 residues. V was clipped by 3 bases and J by 4 bases, with 10 bases between them. Germline lookup yields CDR1 SGHDN and CDR2 FVKESK. The CDR3 region is CASSQDSYYEQYF. The CDR3 coding sequence is TGTGCCAGCAGCCAGGACAGTTATTACGAGCAGTACTTC.

V is TRBV10-1 and J is TRBJ2-3, with 8 bases lining up with TRBD2. The CDR3 totals 16 residues. The V gene's germline CDR1 is WNHNN and CDR2 SYGVQD (reference sequence). J gave up 0 bases and V 6 bases, and 8 bases lay outside the gene matches. Written as DNA, the CDR3 is TGCGCCAGCAGGGTCAGGCGCGGGGGGAGCACAGATACGCAGTATTTT. Its translation: CASRVRRGGSTDTQYF.

The chain recombines TRBV18 with TRBJ2-7, with D possibly being TRBD2 (6 bases). There are 13 residues in the CDR3. V was cut by 6 bases and J by 2 bases, with 11 bases left in between. Germline lookup yields CDR1 KGHSH and CDR2 LQKENI. The CDR3 spells CASSRRDAYEQYF. CDR3 bases: TGTGCCAGCTCGAGGCGGGATGCCTACGAGCAGTACTTC.